The text below deals with one T cell receptor (beta chain). Its antigen is not identified. The record originates from a study of cytotoxic CD8 clonotypes in ibrutinib-treated CLL. Background on the study: Sample averages reached hundreds of thousands of productive templates and roughly 96,000 productive rearrangements. Findings of the study overall: Patients with sustained remission and those progressing were sampled at differing times. Once treatment began, public clonotypes, which were uncommon, contracted or stayed stable.

V lost 5 bases, J lost 0 bases, and 5 bases stayed unmatched. Germline loops: CDR1 KGHSH, CDR2 LQKENI. This CDR3 region has 15 residues. Depths of 1 in 200,000 to 1 in 1 million T cells were the sequencing target. The assay was immunoSEQ multiplex PCR, and TCRdb's table has in-frame clones only and misses some. This sample has 270,000 or so clones, with less than 85% found just once. The sequencing here drew on PBMCs, taken at disease progression, from a patient treated with ibrutinib. This TCR derives from a human donor with chronic lymphocytic leukemia. The chain links TRBV18 to TRBJ1-2; 8 bases map to TRBD1. The chain's CDR3 is CASSANRGTNYGYTF. DNA for the CDR3: TGTGCCAGCTCAGCTAACAGGGGGACTAACTATGGCTACACCTTC.